This T cell receptor beta chain originates from a study of spatial heterogeneity in lung cancer. The overall study: Alpha-chain sequences were consistently detected in smaller numbers than beta-chain sequences. Study conclusions and caveats: Blood showed ubiquitous tumor TCRs more often at resection than at routine follow-up.

Germline values: CDR1 DFQATT, CDR2 SNEGSKA (reference sequence). The V end lost 1 base, the J end lost 7 bases, and 13 bases lay between the germline ends. CDR3 length equals 13 residues. This clonotype has only a few counts. What it binds is not known. Every cDNA TCR molecule received its own unique molecular identifier. TCRdb recomputed calls from the 5' RACE reads with MiXCR, one row per CDR3 protein. The repertoire holds about 39,000 distinct CDR3 sequences, approximately 6.3% seen once, with approximately 10% in the top ten. Stated time point: sample taken at primary tumor resection. Extraction of whole RNA from tumor, nontumor lung or frozen PBMC preceded unsorted sequencing.

The J gene is TRBJ1-1, the V gene TRBV20-1; a possible D gene is TRBD1 (6 bases). This clonotype originated in a male donor with early-stage non-small cell lung cancer. The sequenced sample was PBMCs, obtained at surgery. The CDR3 nucleotides read TGCAGTGCTAGAGTGAGAGGGGGTGTTGAAGCTTTCTTT. This codes for CSARVRGGVEAFF.